The clone carrying this T cell receptor (beta chain) was counted ten times or more. Trimming pared 5 bases from V and 2 bases from J, leaving 14 bases between. This CDR3 comprises 15 residues. The germline CDR1 and CDR2 sequences are SGHVS and FQNEAQ. This record comes from a study of regulatory T cells in long-lasting Graves disease. The time point is: newly diagnosed GD, antithyroid drugs for less than 3 months. The TCR library was made from RNA extracted from PBMCs. TCR beta libraries were built with iRepertoire HTBI primers and Arm-PCR of CDR3 regions. TCRdb passed the multiplex PCR reads through MiXCR, listing each CDR3 protein once. The repertoire consists of 400,000 to 500,000 distinct CDR3 sequences, with 16% occurring once and the leading ten covering 23%. Another study also made use of these data, one on T cells in Graves' hyperthyroidism and ophthalmopathy.

This chain connects TRBV7-8 to TRBJ2-3; no firm D call. The input for sequencing was peripheral blood mononuclear cells (PBMCs), taken at new diagnosis, from a patient treated with antithyroid drugs. This clonotype originated in a woman in her late teens or twenties with Graves disease. The CDR3 nucleotides are TGTGCCAGCAGCGACGAGGACGGTATCACAGATACGCAGTATTTT. This gives the protein CASSDEDGITDTQYF.